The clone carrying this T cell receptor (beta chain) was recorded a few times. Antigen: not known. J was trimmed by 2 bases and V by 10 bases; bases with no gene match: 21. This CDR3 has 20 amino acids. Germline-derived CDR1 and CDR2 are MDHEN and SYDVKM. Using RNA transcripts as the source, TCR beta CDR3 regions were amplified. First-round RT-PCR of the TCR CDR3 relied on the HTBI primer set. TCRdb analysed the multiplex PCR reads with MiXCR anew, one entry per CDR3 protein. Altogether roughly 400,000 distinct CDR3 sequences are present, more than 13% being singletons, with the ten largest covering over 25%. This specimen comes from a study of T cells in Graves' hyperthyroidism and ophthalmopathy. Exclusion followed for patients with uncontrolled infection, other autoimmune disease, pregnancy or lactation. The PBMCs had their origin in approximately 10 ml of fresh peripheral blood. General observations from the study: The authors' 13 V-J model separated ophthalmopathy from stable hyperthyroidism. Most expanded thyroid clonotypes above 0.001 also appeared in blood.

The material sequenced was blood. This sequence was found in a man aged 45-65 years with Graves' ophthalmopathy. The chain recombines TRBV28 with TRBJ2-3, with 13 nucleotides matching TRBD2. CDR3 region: CAISDPTGTSGILVTDTQYF. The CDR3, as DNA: TGTGCCATCTCCGATCCGACCGGGACTAGCGGGATTTTGGTCACAGATACGCAGTATTTT.